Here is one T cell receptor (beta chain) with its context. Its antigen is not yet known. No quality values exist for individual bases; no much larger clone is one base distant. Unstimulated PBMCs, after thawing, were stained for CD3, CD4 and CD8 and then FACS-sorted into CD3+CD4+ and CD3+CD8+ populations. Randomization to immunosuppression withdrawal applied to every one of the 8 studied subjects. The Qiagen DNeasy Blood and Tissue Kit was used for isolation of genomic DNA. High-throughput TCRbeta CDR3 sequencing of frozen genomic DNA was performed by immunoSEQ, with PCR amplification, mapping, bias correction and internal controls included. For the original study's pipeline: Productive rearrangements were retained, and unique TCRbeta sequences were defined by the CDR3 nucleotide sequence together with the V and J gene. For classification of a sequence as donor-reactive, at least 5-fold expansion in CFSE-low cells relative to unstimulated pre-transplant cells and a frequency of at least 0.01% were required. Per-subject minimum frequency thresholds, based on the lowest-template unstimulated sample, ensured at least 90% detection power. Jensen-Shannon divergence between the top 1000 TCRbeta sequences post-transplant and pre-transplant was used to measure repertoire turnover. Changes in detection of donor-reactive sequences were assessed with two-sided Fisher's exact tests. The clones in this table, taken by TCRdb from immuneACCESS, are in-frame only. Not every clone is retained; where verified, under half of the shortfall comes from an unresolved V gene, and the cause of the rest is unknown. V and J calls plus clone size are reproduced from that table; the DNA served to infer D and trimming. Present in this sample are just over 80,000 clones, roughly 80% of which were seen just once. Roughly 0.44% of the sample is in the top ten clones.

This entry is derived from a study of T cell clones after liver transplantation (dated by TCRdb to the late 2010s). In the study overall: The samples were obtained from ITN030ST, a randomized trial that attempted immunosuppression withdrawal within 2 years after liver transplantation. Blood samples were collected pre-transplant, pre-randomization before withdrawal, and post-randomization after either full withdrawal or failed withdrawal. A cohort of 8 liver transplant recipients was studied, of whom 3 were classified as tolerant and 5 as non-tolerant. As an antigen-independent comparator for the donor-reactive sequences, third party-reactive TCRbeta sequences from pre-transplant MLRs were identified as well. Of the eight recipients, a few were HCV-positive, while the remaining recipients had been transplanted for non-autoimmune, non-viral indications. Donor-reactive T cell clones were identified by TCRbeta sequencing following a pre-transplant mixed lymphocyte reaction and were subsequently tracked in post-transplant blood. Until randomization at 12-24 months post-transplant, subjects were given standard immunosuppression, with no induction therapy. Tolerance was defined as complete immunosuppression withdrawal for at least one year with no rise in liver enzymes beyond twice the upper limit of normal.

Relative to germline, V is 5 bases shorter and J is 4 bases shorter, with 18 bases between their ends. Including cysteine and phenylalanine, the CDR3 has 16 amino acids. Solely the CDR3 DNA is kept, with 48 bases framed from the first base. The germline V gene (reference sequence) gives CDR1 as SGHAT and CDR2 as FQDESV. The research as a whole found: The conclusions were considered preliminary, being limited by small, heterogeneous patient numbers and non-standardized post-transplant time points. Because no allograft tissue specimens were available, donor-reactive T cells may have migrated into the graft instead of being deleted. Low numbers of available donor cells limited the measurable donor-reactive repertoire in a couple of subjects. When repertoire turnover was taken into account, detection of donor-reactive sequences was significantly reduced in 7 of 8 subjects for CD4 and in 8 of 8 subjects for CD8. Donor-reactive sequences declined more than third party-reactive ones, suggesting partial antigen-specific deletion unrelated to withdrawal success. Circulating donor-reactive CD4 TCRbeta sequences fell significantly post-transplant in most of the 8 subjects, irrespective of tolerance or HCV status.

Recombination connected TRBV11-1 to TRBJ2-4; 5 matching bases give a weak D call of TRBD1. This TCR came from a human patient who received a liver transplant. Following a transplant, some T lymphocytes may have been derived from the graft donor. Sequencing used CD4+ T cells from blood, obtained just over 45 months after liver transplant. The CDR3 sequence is CASSPRQILGKNIQYF. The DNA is TGTGCCAGCAGCCCCCGACAGATTCTAGGAAAAAACATTCAGTACTTC.